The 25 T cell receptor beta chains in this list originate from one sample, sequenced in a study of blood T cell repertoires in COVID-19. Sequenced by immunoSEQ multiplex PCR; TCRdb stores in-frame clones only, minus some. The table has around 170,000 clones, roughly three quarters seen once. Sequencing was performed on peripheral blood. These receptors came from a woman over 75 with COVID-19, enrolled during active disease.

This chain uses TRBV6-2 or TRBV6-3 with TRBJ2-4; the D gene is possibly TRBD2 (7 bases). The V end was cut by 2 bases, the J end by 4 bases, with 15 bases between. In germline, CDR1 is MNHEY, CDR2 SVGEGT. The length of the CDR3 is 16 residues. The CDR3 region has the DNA TGTGCCAGCAGTTACGCAGGAGGGAGGGGGAAAAACATTCAGTACTTC. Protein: CASSYAGGRGKNIQYF.

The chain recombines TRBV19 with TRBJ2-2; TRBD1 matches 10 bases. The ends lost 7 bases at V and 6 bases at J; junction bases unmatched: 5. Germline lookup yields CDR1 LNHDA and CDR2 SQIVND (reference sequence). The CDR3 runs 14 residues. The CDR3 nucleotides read TGTGCCAGTAAAGGACAGGGGGGTTCCGGGGAGCTGTTTTTT. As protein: CASKGQGGSGELFF.

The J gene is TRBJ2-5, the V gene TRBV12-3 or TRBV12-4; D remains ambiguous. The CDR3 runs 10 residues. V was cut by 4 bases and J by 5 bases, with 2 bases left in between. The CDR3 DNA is TGTGCCAGCAGTTCTGAGACCCAGTACTTC. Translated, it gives CASSSETQYF.

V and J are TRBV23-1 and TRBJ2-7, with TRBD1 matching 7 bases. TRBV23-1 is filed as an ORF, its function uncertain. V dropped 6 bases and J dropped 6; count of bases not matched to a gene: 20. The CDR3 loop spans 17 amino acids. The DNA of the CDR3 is TGCGCCAGCAGCCTAATCTTCGTGGGGACAGTTCCTCGCGAGCAGTACTTC. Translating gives CASSLIFVGTVPREQYF.

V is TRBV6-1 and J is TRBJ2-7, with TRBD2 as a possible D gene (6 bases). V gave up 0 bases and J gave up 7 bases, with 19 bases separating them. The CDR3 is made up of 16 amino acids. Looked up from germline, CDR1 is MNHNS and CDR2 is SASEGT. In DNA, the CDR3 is TGTGCCAGCAGTGAAGCGCAAGGGGAGGCCTTGGGGGAGCAGTACTTC. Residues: CASSEAQGEALGEQYF.

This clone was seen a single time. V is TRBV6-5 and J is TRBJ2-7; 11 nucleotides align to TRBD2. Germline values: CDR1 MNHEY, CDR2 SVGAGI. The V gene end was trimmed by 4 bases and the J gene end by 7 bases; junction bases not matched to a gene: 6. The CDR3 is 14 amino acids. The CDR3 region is CASSFSGGAREQYF. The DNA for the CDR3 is TGTGCCAGCAGTTTTAGCGGGGGGGCTAGGGAGCAGTACTTC.

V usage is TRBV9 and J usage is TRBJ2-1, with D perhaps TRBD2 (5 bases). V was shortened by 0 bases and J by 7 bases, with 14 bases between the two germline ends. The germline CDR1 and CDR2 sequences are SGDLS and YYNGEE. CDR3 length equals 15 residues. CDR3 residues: CASSVEASPGNEQFF. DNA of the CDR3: TGTGCCAGCAGCGTAGAGGCATCACCGGGGAATGAGCAGTTCTTC.

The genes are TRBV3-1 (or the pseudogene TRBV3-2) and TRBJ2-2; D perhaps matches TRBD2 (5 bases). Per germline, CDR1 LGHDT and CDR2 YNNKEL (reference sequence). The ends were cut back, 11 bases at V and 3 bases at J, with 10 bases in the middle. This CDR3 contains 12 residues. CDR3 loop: CASGGYTGELFF. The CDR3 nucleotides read TGTGCCTCAGGAGGCTACACCGGGGAGCTGTTTTTT.

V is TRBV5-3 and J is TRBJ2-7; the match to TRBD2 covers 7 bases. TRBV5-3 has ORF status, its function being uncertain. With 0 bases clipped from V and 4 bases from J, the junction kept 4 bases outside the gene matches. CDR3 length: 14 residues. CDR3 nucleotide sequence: TGTGCCAGAAGCTTGGCCTGGGAGGGGTACGAGCAGTACTTC. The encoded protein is CARSLAWEGYEQYF.

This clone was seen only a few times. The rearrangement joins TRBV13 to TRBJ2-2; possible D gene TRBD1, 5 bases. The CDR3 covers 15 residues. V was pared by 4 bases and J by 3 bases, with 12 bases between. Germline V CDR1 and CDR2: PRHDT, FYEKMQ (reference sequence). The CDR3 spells CASSSSRQYTGELFF. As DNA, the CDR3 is TGTGCCAGCAGCTCCTCTCGACAGTACACCGGGGAGCTGTTTTTT.

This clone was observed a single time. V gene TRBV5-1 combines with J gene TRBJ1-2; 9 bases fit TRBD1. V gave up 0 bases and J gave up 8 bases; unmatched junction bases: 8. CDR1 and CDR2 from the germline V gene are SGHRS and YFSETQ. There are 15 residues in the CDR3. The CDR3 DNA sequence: TGCGCCAGCAGCTTGGAAGGAAGGACAGGGGTCGGCTACACCTTC. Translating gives CASSLEGRTGVGYTF.

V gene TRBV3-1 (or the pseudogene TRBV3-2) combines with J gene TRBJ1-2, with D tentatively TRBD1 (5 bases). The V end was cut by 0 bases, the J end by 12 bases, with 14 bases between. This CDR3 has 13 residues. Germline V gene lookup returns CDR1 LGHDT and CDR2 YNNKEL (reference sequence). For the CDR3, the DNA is TGTGCCAGCAGCCAAGATCCTCAGGGCGGCGACACCTTC. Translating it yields CASSQDPQGGDTF.

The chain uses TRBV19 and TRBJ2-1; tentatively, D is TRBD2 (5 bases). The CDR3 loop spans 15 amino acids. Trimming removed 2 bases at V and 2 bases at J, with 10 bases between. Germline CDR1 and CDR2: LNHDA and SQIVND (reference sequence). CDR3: CASSINRLTYNEQFF. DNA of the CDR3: TGTGCCAGTAGTATAAACAGACTAACCTACAATGAGCAGTTCTTC.

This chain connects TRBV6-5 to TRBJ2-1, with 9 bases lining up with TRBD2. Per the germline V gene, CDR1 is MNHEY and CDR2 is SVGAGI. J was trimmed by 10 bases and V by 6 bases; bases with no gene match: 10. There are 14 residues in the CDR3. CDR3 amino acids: CASSLRREGREQFF. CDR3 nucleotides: TGTGCCAGCAGCCTCAGGCGGGAGGGTCGAGAGCAGTTCTTC.

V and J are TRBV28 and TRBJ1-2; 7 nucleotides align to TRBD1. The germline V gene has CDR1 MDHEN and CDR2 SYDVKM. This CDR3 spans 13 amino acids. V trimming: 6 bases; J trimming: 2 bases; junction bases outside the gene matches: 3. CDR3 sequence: CASRQGMNYGYTF. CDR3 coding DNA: TGTGCCAGCAGACAGGGGATGAACTATGGCTACACCTTC.

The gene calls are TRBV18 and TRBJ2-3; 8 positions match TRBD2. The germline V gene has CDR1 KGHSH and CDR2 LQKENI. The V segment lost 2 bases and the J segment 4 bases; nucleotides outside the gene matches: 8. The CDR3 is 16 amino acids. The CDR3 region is CASSPGGGLLADTQYF. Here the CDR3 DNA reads TGTGCCAGCTCACCAGGCGGGGGGCTTCTTGCAGATACGCAGTATTTT.

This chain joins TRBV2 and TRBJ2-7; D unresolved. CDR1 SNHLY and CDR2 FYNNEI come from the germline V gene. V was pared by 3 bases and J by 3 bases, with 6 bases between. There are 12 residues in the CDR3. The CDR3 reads CASSDVNYEQYF. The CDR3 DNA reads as TGTGCCAGCAGTGATGTAAACTACGAGCAGTACTTC.

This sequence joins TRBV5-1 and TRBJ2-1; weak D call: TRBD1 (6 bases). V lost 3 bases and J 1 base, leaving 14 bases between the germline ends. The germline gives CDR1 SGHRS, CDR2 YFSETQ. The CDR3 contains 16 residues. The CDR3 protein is CASSSGQPNSYNEQFF. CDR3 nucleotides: TGCGCCAGCAGCTCCGGACAGCCCAATTCCTACAATGAGCAGTTCTTC.

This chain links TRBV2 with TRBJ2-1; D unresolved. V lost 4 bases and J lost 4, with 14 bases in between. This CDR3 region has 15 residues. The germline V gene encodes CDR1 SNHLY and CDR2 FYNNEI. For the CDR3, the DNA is TGTGCCAGCAGTGCTGGCGGATTTCCGTACAATGAGCAGTTCTTC. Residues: CASSAGGFPYNEQFF.

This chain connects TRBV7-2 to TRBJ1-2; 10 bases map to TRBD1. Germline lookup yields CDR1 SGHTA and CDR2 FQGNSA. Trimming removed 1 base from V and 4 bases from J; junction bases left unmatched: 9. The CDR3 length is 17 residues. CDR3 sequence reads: CASSLVGDRGLGYGYTF. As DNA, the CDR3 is TGTGCCAGCAGCTTAGTGGGCGACAGGGGGCTGGGCTATGGCTACACCTTC.

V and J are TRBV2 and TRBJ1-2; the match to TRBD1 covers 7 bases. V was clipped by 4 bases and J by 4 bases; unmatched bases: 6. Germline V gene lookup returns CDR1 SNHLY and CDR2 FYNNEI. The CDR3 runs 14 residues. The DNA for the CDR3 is TGTGCCAGCAGTGTGGACAGGAGTATCTATGGCTACACCTTC. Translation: CASSVDRSIYGYTF. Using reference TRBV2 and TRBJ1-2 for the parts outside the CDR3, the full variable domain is EPEVTQTPSHQVTQMGQEVILRCVPISNHLYFYWYRQILGQKVEFLVSFYNNEISEKSEIFDDQFSVERPDGSNFTLKIRSTKLEDSAMYFCASSVDRSIYGYTFGSGTRLTVV.

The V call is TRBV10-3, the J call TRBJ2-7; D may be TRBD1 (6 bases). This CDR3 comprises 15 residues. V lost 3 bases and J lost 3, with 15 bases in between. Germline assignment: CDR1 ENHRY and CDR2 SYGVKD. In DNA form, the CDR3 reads TGTGCCATCAGTGACTCCGAGACAGGACACTACGAGCAGTACTTC. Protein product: CAISDSETGHYEQYF.

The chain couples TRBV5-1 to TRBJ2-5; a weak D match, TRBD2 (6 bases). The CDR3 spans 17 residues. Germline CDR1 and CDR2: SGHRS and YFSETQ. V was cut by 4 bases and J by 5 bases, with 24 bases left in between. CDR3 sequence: CASSPPTSRVGEETQYF. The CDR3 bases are TGCGCCAGCAGCCCACCGACTAGTCGCGTTGGAGAGGAGACCCAGTACTTC.

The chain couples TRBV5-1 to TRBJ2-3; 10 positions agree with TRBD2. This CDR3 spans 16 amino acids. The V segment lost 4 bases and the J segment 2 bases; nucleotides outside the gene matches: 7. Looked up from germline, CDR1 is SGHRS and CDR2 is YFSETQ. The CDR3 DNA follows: TGCGCCAGCAGCGGCCTAGCGGGGGCCCACACAGATACGCAGTATTTT. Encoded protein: CASSGLAGAHTDTQYF.

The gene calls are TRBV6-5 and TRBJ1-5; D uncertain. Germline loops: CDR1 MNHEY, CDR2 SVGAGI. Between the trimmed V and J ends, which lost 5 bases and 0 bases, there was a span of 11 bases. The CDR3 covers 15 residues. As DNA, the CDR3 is TGTGCCAGCAGTCTGTCCTTTTATAGCAATCAGCCCCAGCATTTT. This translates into CASSLSFYSNQPQHF.